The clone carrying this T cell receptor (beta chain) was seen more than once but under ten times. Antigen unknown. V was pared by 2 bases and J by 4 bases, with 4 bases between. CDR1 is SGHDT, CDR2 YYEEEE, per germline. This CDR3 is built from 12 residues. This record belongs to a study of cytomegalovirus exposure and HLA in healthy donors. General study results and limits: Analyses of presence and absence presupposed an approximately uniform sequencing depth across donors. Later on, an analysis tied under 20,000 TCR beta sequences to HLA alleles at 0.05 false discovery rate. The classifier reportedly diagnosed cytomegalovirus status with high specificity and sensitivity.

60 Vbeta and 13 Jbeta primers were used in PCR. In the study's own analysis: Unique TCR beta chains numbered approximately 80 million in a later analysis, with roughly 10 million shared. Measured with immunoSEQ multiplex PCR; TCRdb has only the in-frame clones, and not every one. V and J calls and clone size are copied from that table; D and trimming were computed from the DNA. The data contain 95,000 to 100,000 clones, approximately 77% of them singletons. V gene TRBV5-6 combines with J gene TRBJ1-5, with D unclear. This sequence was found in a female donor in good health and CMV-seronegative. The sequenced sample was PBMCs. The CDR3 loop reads CASSFTNQPQHF. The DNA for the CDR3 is TGTGCCAGCAGCTTCACTAATCAGCCCCAGCATTTT.